These 6 T cell receptor beta chains originate from one sample sequenced in a study of metastatic and nonmetastatic thyroid tumors. TCRdb re-called the PCR reads with MiXCR. Among about 27,000 clones, about 15% were seen once, and the ten largest hold 15% to 18%. None of the patients had undergone any treatment ahead of thyroid surgery. The sequencing sample was made of blood. The receptors were sampled from a male donor with papillary thyroid cancer or a benign thyroid nodule (not recorded which). Some clones in this sample may be carry-over from other donors' samples.

This clone showed up just a few times. This could be a read error, since a much larger clone is one nucleotide away. The sample contains more than one DNA sequence encoding this CDR3. The rearrangement links TRBV29-1 to TRBJ2-5, with 8 nucleotides matching TRBD1. Germline loops: CDR1 SQVTM, CDR2 ANQGSEA. This CDR3 is 12 amino acids long. The CDR3 DNA sequence: TGCAGCGACAACAGGGGGTCCGAGACACAGTACTTC. Its translation is CSDNRGSETQYF. The full variable domain, in which reference TRBV29-1 and TRBJ2-5 provide the parts outside the CDR3, is SAVISQKPSRDICQRGTSLTIQCQVDSQVTMMFWYRQQPGQSLTLIATANQGSEATYESGFVIDKFPISRPNLTFSTLTVSNMSPEDSSIYLCSDNRGSETQYFGPGTRLLVL.

There are many counts of this clone. The CDR3 loop reads CATSTRTGRGDEQYF. CDR3 coding DNA: TGTGCCACCAGCACCCGGACAGGCCGAGGCGACGAGCAGTACTTC. J is TRBJ2-7 and V is TRBV15; 7 bases line up with TRBD1. Germline-derived CDR1 and CDR2 are LNHNV and YYDKDF (reference sequence). V dropped 4 bases and J dropped 5; count of bases not matched to a gene: 11. The CDR3 has 15 residues.

This clone has a count of ten or more. This chain joins TRBV28 and TRBJ1-1, with 9 bases lining up with TRBD1. The CDR3 has 14 amino acids. V lost 6 bases, J lost 4 bases, and 6 bases stayed unmatched. Germline V lookup: CDR1 MDHEN, CDR2 SYDVKM. The CDR3 nucleotides are TGTGCCAGCAGCCTACAGGGGGCGGCCACTGAAGCTTTCTTT. Translated: CASSLQGAATEAFF.

There are a few counts of this clone. A read error is possible here, since a much larger clone lies one base away. The chain carries TRBV27 and TRBJ2-4, with TRBD1 identical over 11 bases. Germline V CDR1 and CDR2: MNHEY, SMNVEV (reference sequence). The junction had 2 bases not matched to a gene; V was cut back by 3 bases and J by 7 bases. CDR3 size: 14 residues. CDR3 DNA: TGTGCCAGCAGTTTTGGGACAGGGGGGAACATTCAGTACTTC. This gives the protein CASSFGTGGNIQYF.

This clone occurred a few times. This chain connects TRBV10-2 to TRBJ2-7; D gene uncertain. Deletions cut 7 bases from V and 2 bases from J, with 12 bases between. The CDR3 runs 13 residues. Germline CDR1 WSHSY, CDR2 SAAADI. CDR3 region: CASIVVVTYEQYF. The CDR3 region has the DNA TGCGCCAGCATAGTGGTGGTTACCTACGAGCAGTACTTC.

This clone was observed at least ten times. This chain links TRBV20-1 with TRBJ2-1; TRBD2 is a possible D gene (5 bases). CDR1 DFQATT and CDR2 SNEGSKA come from the germline V gene (reference sequence). The CDR3 length is 15 residues. V lost 0 bases to trimming and J lost 1 base, with 10 bases between them. CDR3 sequence reads: CSARDPGYSYNEQFF. Written as DNA, the CDR3 is TGCAGTGCTAGAGACCCGGGATATTCCTACAATGAGCAGTTCTTC.